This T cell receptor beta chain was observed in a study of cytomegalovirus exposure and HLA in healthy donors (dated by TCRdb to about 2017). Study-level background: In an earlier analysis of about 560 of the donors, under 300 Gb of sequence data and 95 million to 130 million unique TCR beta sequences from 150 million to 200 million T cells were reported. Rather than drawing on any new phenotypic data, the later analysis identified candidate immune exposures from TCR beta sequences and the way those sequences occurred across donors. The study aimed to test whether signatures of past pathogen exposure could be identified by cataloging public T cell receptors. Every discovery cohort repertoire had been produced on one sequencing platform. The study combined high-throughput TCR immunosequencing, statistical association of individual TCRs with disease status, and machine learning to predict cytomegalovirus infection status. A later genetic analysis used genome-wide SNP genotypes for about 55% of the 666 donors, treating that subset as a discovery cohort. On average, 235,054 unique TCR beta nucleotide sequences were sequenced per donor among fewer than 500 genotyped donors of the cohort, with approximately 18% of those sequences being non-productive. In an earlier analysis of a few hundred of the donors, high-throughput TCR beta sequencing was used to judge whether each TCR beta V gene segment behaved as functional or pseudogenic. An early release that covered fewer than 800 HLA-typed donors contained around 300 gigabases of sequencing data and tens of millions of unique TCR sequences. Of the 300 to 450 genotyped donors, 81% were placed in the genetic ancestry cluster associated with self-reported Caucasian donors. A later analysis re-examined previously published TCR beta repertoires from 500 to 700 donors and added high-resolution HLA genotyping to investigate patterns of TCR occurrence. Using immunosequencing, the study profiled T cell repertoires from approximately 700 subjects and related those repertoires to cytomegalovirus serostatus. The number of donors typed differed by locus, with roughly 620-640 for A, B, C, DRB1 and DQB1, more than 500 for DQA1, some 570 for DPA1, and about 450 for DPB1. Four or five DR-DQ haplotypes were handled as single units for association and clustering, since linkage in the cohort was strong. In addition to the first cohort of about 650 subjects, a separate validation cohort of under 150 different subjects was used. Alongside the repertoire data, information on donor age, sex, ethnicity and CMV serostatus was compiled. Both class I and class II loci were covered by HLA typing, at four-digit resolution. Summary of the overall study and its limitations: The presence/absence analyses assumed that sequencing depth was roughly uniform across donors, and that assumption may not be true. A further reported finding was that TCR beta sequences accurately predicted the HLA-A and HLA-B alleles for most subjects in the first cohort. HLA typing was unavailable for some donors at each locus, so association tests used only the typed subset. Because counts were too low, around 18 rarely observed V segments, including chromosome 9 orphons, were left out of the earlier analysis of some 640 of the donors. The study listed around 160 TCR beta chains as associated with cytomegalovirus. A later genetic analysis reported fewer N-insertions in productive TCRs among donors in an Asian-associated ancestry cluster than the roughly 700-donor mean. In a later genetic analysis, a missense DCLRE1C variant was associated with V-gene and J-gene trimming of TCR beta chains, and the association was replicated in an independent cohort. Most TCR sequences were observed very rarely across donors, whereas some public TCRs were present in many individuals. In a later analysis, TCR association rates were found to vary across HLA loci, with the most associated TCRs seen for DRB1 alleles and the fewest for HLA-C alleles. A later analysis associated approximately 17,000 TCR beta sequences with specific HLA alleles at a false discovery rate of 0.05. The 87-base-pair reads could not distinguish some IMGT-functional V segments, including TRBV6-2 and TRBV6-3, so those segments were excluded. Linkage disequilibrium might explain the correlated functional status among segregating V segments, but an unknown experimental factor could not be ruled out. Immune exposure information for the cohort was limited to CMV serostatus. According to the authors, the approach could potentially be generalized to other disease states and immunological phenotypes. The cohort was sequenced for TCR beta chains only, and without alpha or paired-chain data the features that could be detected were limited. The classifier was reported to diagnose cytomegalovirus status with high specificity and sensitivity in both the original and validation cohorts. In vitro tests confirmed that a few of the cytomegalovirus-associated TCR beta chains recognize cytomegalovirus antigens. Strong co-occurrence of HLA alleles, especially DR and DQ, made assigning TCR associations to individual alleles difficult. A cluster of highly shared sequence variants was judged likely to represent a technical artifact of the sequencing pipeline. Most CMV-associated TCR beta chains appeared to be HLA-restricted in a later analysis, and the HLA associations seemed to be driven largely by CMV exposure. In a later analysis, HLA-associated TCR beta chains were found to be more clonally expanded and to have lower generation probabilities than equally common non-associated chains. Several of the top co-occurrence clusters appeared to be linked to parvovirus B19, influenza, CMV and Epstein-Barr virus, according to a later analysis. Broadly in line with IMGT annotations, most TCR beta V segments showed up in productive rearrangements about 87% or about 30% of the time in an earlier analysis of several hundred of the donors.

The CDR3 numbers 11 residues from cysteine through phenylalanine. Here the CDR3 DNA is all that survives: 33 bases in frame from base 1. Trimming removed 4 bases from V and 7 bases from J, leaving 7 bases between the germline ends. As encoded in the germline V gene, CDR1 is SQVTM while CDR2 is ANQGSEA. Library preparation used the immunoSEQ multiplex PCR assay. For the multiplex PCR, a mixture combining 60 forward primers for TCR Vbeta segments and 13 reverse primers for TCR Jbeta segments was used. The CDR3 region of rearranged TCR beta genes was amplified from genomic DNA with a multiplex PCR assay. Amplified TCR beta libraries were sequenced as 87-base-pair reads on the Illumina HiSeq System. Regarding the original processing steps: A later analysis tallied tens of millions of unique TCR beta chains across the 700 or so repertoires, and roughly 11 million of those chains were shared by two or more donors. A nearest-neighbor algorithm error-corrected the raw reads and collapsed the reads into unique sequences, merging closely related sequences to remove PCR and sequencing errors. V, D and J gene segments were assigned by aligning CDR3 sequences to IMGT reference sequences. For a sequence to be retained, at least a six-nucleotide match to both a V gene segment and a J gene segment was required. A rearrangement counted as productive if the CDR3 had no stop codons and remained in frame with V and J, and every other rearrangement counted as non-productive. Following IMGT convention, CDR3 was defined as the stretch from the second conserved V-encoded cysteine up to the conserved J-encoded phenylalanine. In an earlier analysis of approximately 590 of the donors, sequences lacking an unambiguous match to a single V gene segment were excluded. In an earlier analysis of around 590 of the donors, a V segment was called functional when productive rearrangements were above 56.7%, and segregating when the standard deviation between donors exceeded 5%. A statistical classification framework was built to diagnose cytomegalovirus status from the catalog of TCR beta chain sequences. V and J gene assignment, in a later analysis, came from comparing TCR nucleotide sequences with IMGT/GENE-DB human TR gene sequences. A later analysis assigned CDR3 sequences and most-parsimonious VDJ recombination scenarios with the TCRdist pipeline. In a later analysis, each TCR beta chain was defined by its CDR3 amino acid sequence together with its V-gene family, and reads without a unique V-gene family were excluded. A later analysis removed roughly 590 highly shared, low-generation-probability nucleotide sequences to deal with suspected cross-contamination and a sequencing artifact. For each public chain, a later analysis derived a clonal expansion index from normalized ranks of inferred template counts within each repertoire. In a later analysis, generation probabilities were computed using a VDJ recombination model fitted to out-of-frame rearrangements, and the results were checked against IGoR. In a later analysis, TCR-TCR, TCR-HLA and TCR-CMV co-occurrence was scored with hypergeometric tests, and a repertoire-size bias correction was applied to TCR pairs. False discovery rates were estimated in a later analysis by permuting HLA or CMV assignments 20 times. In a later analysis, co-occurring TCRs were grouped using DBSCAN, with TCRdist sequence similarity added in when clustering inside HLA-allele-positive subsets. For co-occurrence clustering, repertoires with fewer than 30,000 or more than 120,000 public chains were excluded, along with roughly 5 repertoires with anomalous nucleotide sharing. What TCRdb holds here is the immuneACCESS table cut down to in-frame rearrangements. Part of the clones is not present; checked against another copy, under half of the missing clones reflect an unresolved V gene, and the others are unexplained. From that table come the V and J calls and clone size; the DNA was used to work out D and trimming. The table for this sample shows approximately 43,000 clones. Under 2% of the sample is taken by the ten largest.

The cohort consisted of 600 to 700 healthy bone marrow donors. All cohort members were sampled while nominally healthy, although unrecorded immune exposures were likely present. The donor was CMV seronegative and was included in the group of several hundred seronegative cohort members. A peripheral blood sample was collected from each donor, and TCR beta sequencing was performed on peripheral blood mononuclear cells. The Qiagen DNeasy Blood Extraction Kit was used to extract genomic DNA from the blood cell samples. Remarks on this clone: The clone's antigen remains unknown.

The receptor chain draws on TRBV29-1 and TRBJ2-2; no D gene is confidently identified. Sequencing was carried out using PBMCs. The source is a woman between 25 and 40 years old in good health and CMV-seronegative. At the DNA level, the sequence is TGCAGCGTTGTTTCTGTCGGGGAGCTGTTTTTT. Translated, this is CSVVSVGELFF.